The TCR beta chain described here comes from a study of T cells in Graves' hyperthyroidism and ophthalmopathy. The germline V and J ends were trimmed by 2 bases and 4 bases, with 14 bases remaining between them. The CDR3 is made up of 15 amino acids. Germline lookup yields CDR1 MDHEN and CDR2 SYDVKM. Template material for amplifying TCR beta CDR3 regions consisted of RNA transcripts. With the HTBI primer set, the TCR CDR3 went through a first round of RT-PCR. TCRdb re-called the multiplex PCR reads through MiXCR, storing one row per CDR3 protein. The data contain a few hundred thousand distinct CDR3 sequences, more than 20% of them singletons.

The chain uses TRBV28 and TRBJ1-2; maybe TRBD1 (6 bases). Sequenced material: blood. The source is a man in his late teens or twenties with Graves' hyperthyroidism. CDR3 sequence: CASSLVTGRSYGYTF. In DNA form, the CDR3 reads TGTGCCAGCAGTTTAGTTACAGGGCGCAGCTATGGCTACACCTTC.